This TCR beta chain was documented in a study of blood T cell repertoires in COVID-19. The table lists this clone with a count of one. Assay: immunoSEQ multiplex PCR; the TCRdb copy retains only in-frame clones and omits some. This sample carries under 200,000 clones, 85% to 95% of them seen once, and the ten largest clones take around 0.53%. Germline loops: CDR1 LNHDA, CDR2 SQIVND (reference sequence). The ends were cut back, 5 bases at V and 0 bases at J, with 17 bases in the middle. This CDR3 spans 16 amino acids. The gene calls are TRBV19 and TRBJ2-7; possible D gene TRBD2, 6 bases. This clonotype was obtained from a man in his fifties with acute or convalescent COVID-19. Input material: peripheral blood. CDR3 region: CASSDFSGRTSYEQYF. In nucleotides, the CDR3 is TGTGCCAGTAGTGACTTCAGCGGGCGCACCTCCTACGAGCAGTACTTC.